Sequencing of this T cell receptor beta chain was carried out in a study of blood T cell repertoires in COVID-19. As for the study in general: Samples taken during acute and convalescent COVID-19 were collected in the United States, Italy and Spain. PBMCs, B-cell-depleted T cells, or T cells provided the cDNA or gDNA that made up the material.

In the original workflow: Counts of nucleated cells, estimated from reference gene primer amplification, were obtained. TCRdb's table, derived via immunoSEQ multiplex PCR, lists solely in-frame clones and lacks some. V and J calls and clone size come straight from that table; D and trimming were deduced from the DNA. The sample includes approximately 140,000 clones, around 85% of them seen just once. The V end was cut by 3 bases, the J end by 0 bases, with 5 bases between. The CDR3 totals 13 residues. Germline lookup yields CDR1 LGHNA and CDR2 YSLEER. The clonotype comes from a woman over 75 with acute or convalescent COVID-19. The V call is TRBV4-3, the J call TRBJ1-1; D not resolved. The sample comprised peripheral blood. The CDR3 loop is CASSHGVNTEAFF. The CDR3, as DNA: TGCGCCAGCAGCCATGGAGTGAACACTGAAGCTTTCTTT.